The TCR beta chain under discussion was sequenced for a study of relationships among human T cell subsets. CD4+CD25+ regulatory T cells came from anti-CD25 bead selection of positively selected CD4+ cells. The CDR3 is 14 residues long. In germline, CDR1 is SGHVS, CDR2 FQNEAQ. V was clipped by 4 bases and J by 2 bases, with 10 bases between them. Overall study findings and caveats: Clones with over 100 reads held over 55% of CD8+ cytotoxic sequences. Bead sorting may have left some CD4+CD8+ double-positive cells.

Comments on this clonotype: The antigen remains undetermined.

The T cell receptor alpha and beta CDR3 regions were amplified from mRNA by semiquantitative ARM-PCR. In ARM-PCR, communal superprimers followed tagged nested gene-specific primers for exponential amplification. TCRdb independently ran MiXCR on the multiplex PCR reads; one entry per CDR3 protein. The sample contains fewer than 15,000 distinct CDR3 sequences, roughly 60% of which appear only once. The specimen was Tregs sorted from blood. The sequence came from a man aged 35 to 55 in good health. The rearrangement joins TRBV7-8 to TRBJ2-3; the D call may be TRBD1 or TRBD2 (5 bases each). This CDR3 is CASSSGTLTDTQYF. Here the CDR3 DNA reads TGTGCCAGCAGCTCGGGGACCCTCACAGATACGCAGTATTTT.